The source of this T cell receptor beta chain is a study of vaccination and CD4 T cells after COVID-19. In the study overall: Each person enrolled got two BNT162b2 or mRNA-1273 vaccine doses.

The Oncomine TCR Beta short-read assay was applied to DNA of cultured CD4+ T cells. TCRdb ran MiXCR on the PCR reads and lists one entry per CDR3 protein. Of several thousand distinct CDR3 sequences in the sample, approximately 18% are singletons; the top ten hold more than 20%. Treatment meaning: roughly ten-day PBMC culture with coronavirus spike peptide pools or control peptides (ViraFEST assay). About this clonotype: Its specificity is not known.

The CDR3 contains 14 residues. Germline CDR1 is DFQATT and CDR2 is SNEGSKA (reference sequence). V was shortened by 3 bases and J by 1 base, with 11 bases between the two germline ends. The TCR sequence derives from a human donor who had recovered from COVID-19. Sequenced: CD4+ T cells from blood, cultured in vitro. The V gene is TRBV20-1, the J gene TRBJ2-3; unclear D gene. The CDR3 protein is CSASAGMGTDTQYF. In DNA form, the CDR3 reads TGCAGTGCTAGTGCCGGTATGGGCACAGATACGCAGTATTTT.